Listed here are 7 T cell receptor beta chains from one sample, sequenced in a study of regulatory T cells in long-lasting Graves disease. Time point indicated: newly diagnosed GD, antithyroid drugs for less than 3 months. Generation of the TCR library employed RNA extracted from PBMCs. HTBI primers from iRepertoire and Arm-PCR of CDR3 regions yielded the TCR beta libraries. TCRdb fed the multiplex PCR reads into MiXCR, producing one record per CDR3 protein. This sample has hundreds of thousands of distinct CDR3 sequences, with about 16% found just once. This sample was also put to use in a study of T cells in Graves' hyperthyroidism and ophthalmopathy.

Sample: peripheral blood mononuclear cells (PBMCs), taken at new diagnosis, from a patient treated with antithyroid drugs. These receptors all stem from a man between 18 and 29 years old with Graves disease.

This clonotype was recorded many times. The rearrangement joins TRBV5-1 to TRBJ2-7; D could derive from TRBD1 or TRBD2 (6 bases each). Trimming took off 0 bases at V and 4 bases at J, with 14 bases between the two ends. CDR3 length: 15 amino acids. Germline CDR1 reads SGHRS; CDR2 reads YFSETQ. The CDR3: CASSLAPGAGYEQYF. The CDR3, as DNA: TGCGCCAGCAGCTTGGCCCCGGGGGCAGGATACGAGCAGTACTTC.

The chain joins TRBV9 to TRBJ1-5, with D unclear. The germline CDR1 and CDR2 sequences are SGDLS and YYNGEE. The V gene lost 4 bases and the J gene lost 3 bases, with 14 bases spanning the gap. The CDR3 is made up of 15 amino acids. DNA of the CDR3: TGTGCCAGCAGCCCCGCCCCGGGCGTCAATCAGCCCCAGCATTTT. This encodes CASSPAPGVNQPQHF.

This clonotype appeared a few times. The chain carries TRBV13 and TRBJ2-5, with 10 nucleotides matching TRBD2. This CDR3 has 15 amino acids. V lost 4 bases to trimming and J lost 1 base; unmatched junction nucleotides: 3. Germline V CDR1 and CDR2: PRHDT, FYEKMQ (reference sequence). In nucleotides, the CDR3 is TGTGCCAGCAGCTCTAGCGGGAGTGTCCAAGAGACCCAGTACTTC. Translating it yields CASSSSGSVQETQYF.

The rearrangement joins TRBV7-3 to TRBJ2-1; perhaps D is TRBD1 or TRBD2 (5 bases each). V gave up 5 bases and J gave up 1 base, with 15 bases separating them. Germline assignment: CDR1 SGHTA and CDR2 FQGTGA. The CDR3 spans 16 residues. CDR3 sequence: CASSGPTGPSYNEQFF. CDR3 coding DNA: TGTGCCAGCAGCGGCCCAACGGGACCATCCTACAATGAGCAGTTCTTC.

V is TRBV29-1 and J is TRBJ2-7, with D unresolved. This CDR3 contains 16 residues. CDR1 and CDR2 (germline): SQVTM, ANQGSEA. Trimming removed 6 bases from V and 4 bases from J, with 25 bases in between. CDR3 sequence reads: CSVVQLRKKGNYEQYF. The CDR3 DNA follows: TGCAGCGTAGTCCAATTACGAAAGAAGGGAAATTACGAGCAGTACTTC.

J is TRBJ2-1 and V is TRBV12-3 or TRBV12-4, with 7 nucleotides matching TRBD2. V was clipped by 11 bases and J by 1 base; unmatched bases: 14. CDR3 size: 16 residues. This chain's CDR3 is CADSLAGLVSYNEQFF. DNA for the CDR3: TGTGCCGACAGTTTAGCCGGACTAGTGTCCTACAATGAGCAGTTCTTC.

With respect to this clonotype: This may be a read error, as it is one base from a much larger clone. As DNA, the CDR3 is TGTGCCGGCAGCCTAGGACGGGACAAAGAGCAGTACTTC. Amino acids: CAGSLGRDKEQYF. This chain uses TRBV7-2 with TRBJ2-7; D possibly corresponds to TRBD1 (6 bases). The CDR3 contains 13 residues. The germline V gene has CDR1 SGHTA and CDR2 FQGNSA.